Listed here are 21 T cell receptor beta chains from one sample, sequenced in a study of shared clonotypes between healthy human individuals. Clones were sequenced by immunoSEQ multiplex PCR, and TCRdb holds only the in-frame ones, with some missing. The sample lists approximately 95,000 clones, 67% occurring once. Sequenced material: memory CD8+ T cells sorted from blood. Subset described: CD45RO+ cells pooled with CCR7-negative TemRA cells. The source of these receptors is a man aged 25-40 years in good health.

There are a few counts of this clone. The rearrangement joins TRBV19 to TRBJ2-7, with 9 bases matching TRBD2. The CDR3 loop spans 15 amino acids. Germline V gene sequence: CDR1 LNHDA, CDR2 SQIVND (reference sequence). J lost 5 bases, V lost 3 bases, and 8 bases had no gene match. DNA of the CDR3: TGTGCCAGTAGTATCCTCTCAGCGGGAGGTGACGAGCAGTACTTC. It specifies CASSILSAGGDEQYF.

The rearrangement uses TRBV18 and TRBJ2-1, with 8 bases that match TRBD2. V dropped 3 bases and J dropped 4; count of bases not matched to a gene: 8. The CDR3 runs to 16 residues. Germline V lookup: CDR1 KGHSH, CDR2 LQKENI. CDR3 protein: CASSPRKTSEYNEQFF. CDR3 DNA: TGTGCCAGCTCACCGCGAAAGACTAGCGAGTACAATGAGCAGTTCTTC.

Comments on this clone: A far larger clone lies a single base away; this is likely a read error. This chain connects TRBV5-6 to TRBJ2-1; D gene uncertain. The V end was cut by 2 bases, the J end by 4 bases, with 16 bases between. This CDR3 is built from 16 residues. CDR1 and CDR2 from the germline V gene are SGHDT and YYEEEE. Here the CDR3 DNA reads TGTGCCAGCAGCTTTAGTATCGGTATCAGGTACAATGAGCAGTTCTTC. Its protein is CASSFSIGIRYNEQFF.

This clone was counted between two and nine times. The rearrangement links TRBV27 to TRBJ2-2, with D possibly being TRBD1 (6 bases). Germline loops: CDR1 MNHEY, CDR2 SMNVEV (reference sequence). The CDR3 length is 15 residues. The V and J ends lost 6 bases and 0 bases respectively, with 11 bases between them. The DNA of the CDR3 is TGTGCCAGCAGAAGGGACATCTCGAACACCGGGGAGCTGTTTTTT. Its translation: CASRRDISNTGELFF.

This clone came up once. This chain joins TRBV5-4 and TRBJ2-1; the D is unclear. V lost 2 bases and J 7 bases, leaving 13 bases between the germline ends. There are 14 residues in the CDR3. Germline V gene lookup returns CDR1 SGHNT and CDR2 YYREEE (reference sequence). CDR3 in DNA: TGTGCCAGCAGCTTCGGACCCGGAGTGAATGAGCAGTTCTTC. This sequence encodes CASSFGPGVNEQFF.

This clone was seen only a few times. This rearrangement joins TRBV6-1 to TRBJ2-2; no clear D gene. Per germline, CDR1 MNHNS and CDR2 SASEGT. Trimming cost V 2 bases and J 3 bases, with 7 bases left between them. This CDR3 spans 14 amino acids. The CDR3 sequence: CASSESPDTGELFF. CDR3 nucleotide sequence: TGTGCCAGCAGTGAATCTCCGGACACCGGGGAGCTGTTTTTT.

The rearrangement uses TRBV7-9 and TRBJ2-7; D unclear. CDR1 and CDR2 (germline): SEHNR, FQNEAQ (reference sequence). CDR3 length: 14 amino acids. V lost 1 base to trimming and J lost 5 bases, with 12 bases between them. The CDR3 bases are TGTGCCAGCAGCTTAGACCTCCAACCGGACGAGCAGTACTTC. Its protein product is CASSLDLQPDEQYF.

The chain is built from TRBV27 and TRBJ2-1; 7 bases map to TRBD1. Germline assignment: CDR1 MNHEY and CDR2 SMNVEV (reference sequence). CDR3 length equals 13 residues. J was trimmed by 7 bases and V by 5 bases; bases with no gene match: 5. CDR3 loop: CASSLFRGNEQFF. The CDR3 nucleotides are TGTGCCAGCAGTCTATTCAGGGGGAATGAGCAGTTCTTC.

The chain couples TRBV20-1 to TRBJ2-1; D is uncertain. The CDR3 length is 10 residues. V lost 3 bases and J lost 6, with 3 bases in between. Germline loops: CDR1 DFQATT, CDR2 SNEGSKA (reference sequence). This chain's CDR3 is CSARFNEQFF. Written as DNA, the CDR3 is TGCAGTGCTAGGTTCAATGAGCAGTTCTTC.

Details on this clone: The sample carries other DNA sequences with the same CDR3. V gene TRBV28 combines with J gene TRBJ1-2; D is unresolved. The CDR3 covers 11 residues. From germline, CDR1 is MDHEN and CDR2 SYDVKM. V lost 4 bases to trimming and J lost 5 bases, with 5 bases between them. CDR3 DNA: TGTGCCAGCAGTTCTTCATATGGCTACACCTTC. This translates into CASSSSYGYTF.

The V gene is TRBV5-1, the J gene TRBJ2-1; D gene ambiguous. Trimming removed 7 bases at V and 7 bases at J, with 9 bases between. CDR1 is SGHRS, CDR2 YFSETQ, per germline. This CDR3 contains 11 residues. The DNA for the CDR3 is TGCGCCAGCGCCACAGCTAATGAGCAGTTCTTC. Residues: CASATANEQFF.

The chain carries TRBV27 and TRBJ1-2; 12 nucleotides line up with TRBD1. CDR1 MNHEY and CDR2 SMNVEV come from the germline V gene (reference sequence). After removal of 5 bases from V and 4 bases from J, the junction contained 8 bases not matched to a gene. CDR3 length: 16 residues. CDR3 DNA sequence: TGTGCCAGCAGTCCCCGGGACAGGGGGCTTGGCTATGGCTACACCTTC. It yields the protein CASSPRDRGLGYGYTF.

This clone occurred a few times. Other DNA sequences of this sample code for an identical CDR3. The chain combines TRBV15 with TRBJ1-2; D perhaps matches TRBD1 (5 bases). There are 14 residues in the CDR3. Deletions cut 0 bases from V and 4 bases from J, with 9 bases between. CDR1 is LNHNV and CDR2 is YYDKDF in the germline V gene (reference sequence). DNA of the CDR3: TGTGCCACCAGCAGAGATCGTGGGGGCTATGGCTACACCTTC. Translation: CATSRDRGGYGYTF.

The CDR3 DNA reads as TGTGCCAGCAGCTTATCACTGGGACCGACCGCCTACAATGAGCAGTTCTTC. This codes for CASSLSLGPTAYNEQFF. V and J are TRBV7-3 and TRBJ2-1; the D gene could be TRBD1 or TRBD2 (5 bases each). V shed 2 bases and J shed 2 bases, with 16 bases lying between them. The CDR3 is 17 amino acids. Per the germline V gene, CDR1 is SGHTA and CDR2 is FQGTGA. The entire variable domain, with the rest obtained from reference TRBV7-3 and TRBJ2-1, is as follows: GAGVSQTPSNKVTEKGKYVELRCDPISGHTALYWYRQSLGQGPEFLIYFQGTGAADDSGLPNDRFFAVRPEGSVSTLKIQRTERGDSAVYLCASSLSLGPTAYNEQFFGPGTRLTVL.

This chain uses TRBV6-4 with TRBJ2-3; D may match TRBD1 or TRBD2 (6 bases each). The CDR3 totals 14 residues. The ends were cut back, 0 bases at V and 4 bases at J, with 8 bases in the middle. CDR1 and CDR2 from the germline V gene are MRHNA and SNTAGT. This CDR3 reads CASSDSRGADTQYF. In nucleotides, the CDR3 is TGTGCCAGCAGTGACTCGAGGGGGGCAGATACGCAGTATTTT.

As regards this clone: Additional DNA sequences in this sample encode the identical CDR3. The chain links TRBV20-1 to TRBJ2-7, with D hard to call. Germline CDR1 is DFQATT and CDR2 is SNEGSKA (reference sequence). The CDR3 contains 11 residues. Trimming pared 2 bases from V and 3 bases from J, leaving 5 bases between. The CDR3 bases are TGCAGTGCTAGAAGAGACTACGAGCAGTACTTC. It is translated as CSARRDYEQYF.

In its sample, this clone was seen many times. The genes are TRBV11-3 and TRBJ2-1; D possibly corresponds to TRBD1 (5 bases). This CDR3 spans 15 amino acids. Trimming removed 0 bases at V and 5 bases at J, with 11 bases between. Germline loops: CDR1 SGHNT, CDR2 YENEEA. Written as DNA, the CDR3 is TGTGCCAGCAGCTTAGACGGTGGGGCAGACAATGAGCAGTTCTTC. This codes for CASSLDGGADNEQFF.

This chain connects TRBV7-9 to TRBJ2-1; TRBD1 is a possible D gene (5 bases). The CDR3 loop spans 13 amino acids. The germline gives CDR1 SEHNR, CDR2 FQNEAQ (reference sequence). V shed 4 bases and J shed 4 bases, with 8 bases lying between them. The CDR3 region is CASSWTNYNEQFF. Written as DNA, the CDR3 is TGTGCCAGCAGCTGGACAAATTACAATGAGCAGTTCTTC. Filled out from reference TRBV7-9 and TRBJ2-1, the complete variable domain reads DTGVSQNPRHKITKRGQNVTFRCDPISEHNRLYWYRQTLGQGPEFLTYFQNEAQLEKSRLLSDRFSAERPKGSFSTLEIQRTEQGDSAMYLCASSWTNYNEQFFGPGTRLTVL.

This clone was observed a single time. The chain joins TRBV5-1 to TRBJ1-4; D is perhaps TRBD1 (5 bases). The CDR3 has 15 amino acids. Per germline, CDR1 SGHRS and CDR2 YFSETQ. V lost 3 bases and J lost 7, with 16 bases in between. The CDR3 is CASSSGHGASEKLFF. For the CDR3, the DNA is TGCGCCAGCAGCTCGGGGCACGGAGCGAGTGAAAAACTGTTTTTT.

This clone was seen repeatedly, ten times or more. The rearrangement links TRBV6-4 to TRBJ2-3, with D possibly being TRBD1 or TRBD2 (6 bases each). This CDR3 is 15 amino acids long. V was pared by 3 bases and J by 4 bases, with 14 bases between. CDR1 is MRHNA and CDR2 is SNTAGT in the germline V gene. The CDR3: CASSERGDGSDTQYF. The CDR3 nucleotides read TGTGCCAGCAGTGAAAGGGGGGACGGATCAGATACGCAGTATTTT.

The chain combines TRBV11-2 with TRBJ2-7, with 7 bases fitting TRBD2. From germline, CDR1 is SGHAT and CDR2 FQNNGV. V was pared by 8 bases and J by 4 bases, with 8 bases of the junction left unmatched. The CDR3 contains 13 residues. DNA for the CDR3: TGTGCCAGCCTGAACGGGAGGCAGTACGAGCAGTACTTC. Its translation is CASLNGRQYEQYF.